The entry below gives a single T cell receptor beta chain sequence along with its context. Its antigen remains unidentified. The length of the CDR3 is 14 residues. Germline V CDR1 and CDR2: SQVTM, ANQGSEA. After removal of 7 bases from V and 6 bases from J, the junction contained 12 bases not matched to a gene. These data originate in a study of cytomegalovirus exposure and HLA in healthy donors. Whole-study findings and limits: Follow-up analysis later connected one missense variant in DCLRE1C with trimming of TCR beta V- and J-genes.

PCR employed 60 Vbeta and 13 Jbeta primers. Method: immunoSEQ multiplex PCR; TCRdb's copy keeps in-frame clones and lacks some. This sample has roughly 150,000 clones, with about two thirds found just once. The source of this sequence is a man between 60 and 75 years old in good health and CMV-seronegative. The rearrangement uses TRBV29-1 and TRBJ2-7; 10 positions agree with TRBD1. The sequenced material came from PBMCs. In DNA form, the CDR3 reads TGCAGCGCCAGAATGGGACAGGGGAGCTCCGAGCAGTACTTC. It is translated as CSARMGQGSSEQYF.